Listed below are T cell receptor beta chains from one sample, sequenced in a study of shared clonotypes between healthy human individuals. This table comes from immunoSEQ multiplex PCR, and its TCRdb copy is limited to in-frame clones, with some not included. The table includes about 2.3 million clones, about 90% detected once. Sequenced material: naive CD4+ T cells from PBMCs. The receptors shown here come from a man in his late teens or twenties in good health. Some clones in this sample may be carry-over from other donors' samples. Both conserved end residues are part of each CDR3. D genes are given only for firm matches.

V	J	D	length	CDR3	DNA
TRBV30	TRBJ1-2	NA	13	CAWSQTHGYGYTF	TGTGCCTGGAGTCAAACGCATGGATATGGCTACACCTTC
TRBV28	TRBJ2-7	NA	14	CASRGAPALYEQYF	TGTGCCAGCAGAGGGGCACCCGCTTTATACGAGCAGTACTTC
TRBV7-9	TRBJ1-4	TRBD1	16	CASSLGRTGTYEKLFF	TGTGCCAGCAGCTTAGGGAGGACAGGGACGTATGAAAAACTGTTTTTT
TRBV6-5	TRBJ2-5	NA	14	CASSYSLDRETQYF	TGTGCCAGCAGTTACTCACTAGATCGAGAGACCCAGTACTTC
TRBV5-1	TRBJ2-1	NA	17	CASSLVSDSGTYNEQFF	TGCGCCAGCAGCTTGGTTTCGGACTCCGGAACCTACAATGAGCAGTTCTTC
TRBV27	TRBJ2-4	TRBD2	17	CASSQRTSGLAKNIQYF	TGTGCCAGCAGCCAACGGACTAGCGGGTTAGCCAAAAACATTCAGTACTTC
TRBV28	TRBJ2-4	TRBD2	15	CASSSRGLAVNIQYF	TGTGCCAGCAGTTCCAGGGGACTAGCGGTAAACATTCAGTACTTC
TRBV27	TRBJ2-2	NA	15	CASSLSPANTGELFF	TGTGCCAGCAGTTTAAGTCCAGCGAACACCGGGGAGCTGTTTTTT
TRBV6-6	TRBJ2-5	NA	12	CASSYIGETQYF	TGTGCCAGCAGTTATATAGGGGAGACCCAGTACTTC
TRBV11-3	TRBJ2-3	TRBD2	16	CASSSGLAASTDTQYF	TGTGCCAGCAGCTCCGGACTAGCGGCTAGCACAGATACGCAGTATTTT
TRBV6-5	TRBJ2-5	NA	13	CASRGTLEETQYF	TGTGCCAGCAGAGGGACACTCGAAGAGACCCAGTACTTC
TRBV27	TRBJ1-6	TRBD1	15	CASSWDRETNSPLHF	TGTGCCAGCAGTTGGGACAGAGAAACTAATTCACCCCTCCACTTT
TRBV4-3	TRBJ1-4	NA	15	CASSQRGRDGEKLFF	TGCGCCAGCAGCCAACGGGGCAGGGATGGGGAAAAACTGTTTTTT
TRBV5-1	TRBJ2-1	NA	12	CASSPEQNEQFF	TGCGCCAGCAGTCCCGAACAAAATGAGCAGTTCTTC
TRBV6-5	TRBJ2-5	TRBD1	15	CASSFSDRGRETQYF	TGTGCCAGCAGTTTCTCGGACAGGGGTAGAGAGACCCAGTACTTC
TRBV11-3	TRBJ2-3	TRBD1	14	CASSLDRVTDTQYF	TGTGCCAGCAGCCTAGACAGGGTCACAGATACGCAGTATTTT
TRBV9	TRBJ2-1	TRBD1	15	CASSVGDSSYNEQFF	TGTGCCAGCAGCGTAGGGGACAGCTCCTACAATGAGCAGTTCTTC
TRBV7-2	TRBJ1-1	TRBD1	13	CASSYHGQGFTFF	TGTGCCAGCAGCTACCATGGACAGGGCTTCACTTTCTTT
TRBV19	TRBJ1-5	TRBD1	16	CASTLPTGPLGQPQHF	TGTGCCAGTACCCTACCGACAGGGCCTTTAGGTCAGCCCCAGCATTTT
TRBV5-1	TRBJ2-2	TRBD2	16	CASSLVAGDYTGELFF	TGCGCCAGCAGCTTGGTAGCGGGGGACTACACCGGGGAGCTGTTTTTT
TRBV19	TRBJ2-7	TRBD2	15	CASSIVASGRDEQYF	TGTGCCAGTAGTATAGTGGCTAGCGGGAGGGACGAGCAGTACTTC
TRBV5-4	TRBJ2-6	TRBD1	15	CASRRTGEGANVLTF	TGTGCCAGCAGAAGAACAGGGGAAGGGGCCAACGTCCTGACTTTC